The clone carrying this T cell receptor (beta chain) was seen repeatedly, ten times or more. Preparing the TCRbeta library involved the use of unique molecular identifiers. TCRdb re-analysed the PCR reads in MiXCR, keeping a single row per CDR3 protein. The sample holds some 240,000 distinct CDR3 sequences, 9.7% seen once. These data are taken from a study of T-cell reconstitution after alpha-beta-depleted transplantation in children. The length of the CDR3 is 14 residues. Germline V gives CDR1 SNHLY, CDR2 FYNNEI. V was cut by 1 base and J by 4 bases, with 8 bases left in between. The sequencing used PBMCs from the stem cell graft donor, collected from the stem cell graft. This receptor was taken from a human donor who donated a stem cell graft to a child with SCID. J is TRBJ1-3 and V is TRBV2, with unresolved D. Here the CDR3 DNA reads TGTGCCAGCAGTGAAGGGGGTTCCGGAAACACCATATATTTT. Its protein is CASSEGGSGNTIYF. The full variable domain, with the rest looked up from reference TRBV2 and TRBJ1-3, is EPEVTQTPSHQVTQMGQEVILRCVPISNHLYFYWYRQILGQKVEFLVSFYNNEISEKSEIFDDQFSVERPDGSNFTLKIRSTKLEDSAMYFCASSEGGSGNTIYFGEGSWLTVV.